This entry lists 8 T cell receptor beta chains sequenced from one sample in a study of glioma-infiltrating T cells after dendritic cell vaccination. Measured with immunoSEQ multiplex PCR; TCRdb has only the in-frame clones, and not every one. The sample lists some 60,000 clones, about 86% seen once, with 15% to 18% in the top ten. Time point of the sample: after dendritic cell vaccination, including at tumor progression/relapse. Sequencing was performed on blood, taken after dendritic cell vaccination. These receptors originate from a human donor with glioblastoma.

This clone was found a few times. This rearrangement joins TRBV10-3 to TRBJ1-3; 9 nucleotides agree with TRBD1. Germline V gene data show CDR1 as ENHRY and CDR2 as SYGVKD. Trimming removed 3 bases from V and 8 bases from J; junction bases left unmatched: 5. This CDR3 comprises 14 residues. This CDR3 reads CAISDGQGYYTIYF. CDR3 nucleotides: TGTGCCATCAGTGACGGACAGGGGTACTACACCATATATTTT.

V is TRBV6-5 and J is TRBJ2-7; D is perhaps TRBD2 (6 bases). CDR1 MNHEY and CDR2 SVGAGI come from the germline V gene. Trimming left V 2 bases short and J 3 bases short, with 11 bases between. This CDR3 is built from 14 residues. CDR3 loop: CASSYGSRGYEQYF. The CDR3 DNA is TGTGCCAGCAGTTACGGTTCGCGGGGCTACGAGCAGTACTTC.

The chain recombines TRBV4-2 with TRBJ2-1, with TRBD2 matching over 8 bases. Germline-derived CDR1 and CDR2 are LGHNA and YNFKEQ. The CDR3 runs to 16 residues. J was trimmed by 4 bases and V by 3 bases; bases with no gene match: 8. CDR3 amino acids: CASSHHGTREYNEQFF. In DNA, the CDR3 is TGTGCCAGCAGCCACCATGGGACTAGGGAATACAATGAGCAGTTCTTC.

The rearrangement joins TRBV6-1 to TRBJ2-7, with TRBD2 matching over 9 bases. V was pared by 2 bases and J by 6 bases, with 8 bases of the junction left unmatched. The CDR3 is 15 amino acids. In germline, CDR1 is MNHNS, CDR2 SASEGT. DNA of the CDR3: TGTGCCAGCAGTGAACTAGCGGGGAATCAAGGCGAGCAGTACTTC. Its protein product is CASSELAGNQGEQYF.

The rearrangement uses TRBV6-1 and TRBJ2-7; D gene uncertain. The CDR3 spans 12 residues. CDR1 and CDR2 from the germline V gene are MNHNS and SASEGT. Between the trimmed V and J ends, which lost 10 bases and 2 bases, there was a span of 12 bases. CDR3 in DNA: TGTGCCATTGTGGGCCGAGCCTACGAGCAGTACTTC. This translates into CAIVGRAYEQYF.

This chain joins TRBV27 and TRBJ2-1; 7 bases align to TRBD2. V shed 7 bases, J shed 5 bases, and the junction held 11 bases outside the gene matches. Per germline, CDR1 MNHEY and CDR2 SMNVEV (reference sequence). The CDR3 extends over 15 amino acids. The CDR3 DNA is TGTGCCAGCACCCGAGGGGCGGGGGAAGACAATGAGCAGTTCTTC. Protein product: CASTRGAGEDNEQFF.

The chain joins TRBV5-5 to TRBJ1-2; 9 bases match TRBD1. Unmatched junction bases numbered 2, after V lost 1 base and J lost 13 bases. The CDR3 extends over 11 amino acids. Germline V gene sequence: CDR1 SGHKS, CDR2 YYEKEE (reference sequence). In DNA form, the CDR3 reads TGTGCCAGCAGCTTGAGACAGGGGGTCACCTTC. As protein: CASSLRQGVTF.

The chain joins TRBV2 to TRBJ1-2; D is unresolved. Germline CDR1 is SNHLY and CDR2 is FYNNEI. V gave up 7 bases and J gave up 4 bases, with 16 bases separating them. The CDR3 has 14 amino acids. CDR3 coding DNA: TGTGCCAGCAAAACGGGATCCCTTATCTATGGCTACACCTTC. Amino acid sequence: CASKTGSLIYGYTF.